A selection of T cell receptor beta chains follows, all from one sample in a study of blood T cell repertoires in COVID-19. Generated by immunoSEQ multiplex PCR, the TCRdb table keeps only in-frame clones and is missing some. Among approximately 90,000 clones listed, approximately 89% were seen once. Material: peripheral blood. The receptors come from a human donor with acute or convalescent COVID-19. The donor label of this sample is uncertain. Both conserved end residues are trimmed from each CDR3. The order of the fields is V gene, CDR3 length, CDR3 protein.

TRBV28 | 14 | ASTSFPPGQGYEQY
TRBV6-5 | 8 | ASRNLQQY
TRBV18 | 16 | ASSRGASGTGDDYGYT
TRBV5-1 | 12 | ASSFLAEKNEQY
TRBV6-5 | 13 | ASSLGPTGNNEQF
TRBV7-2 | 14 | ASSSGTSGVSYEQY
TRBV7-3 | 15 | ASSLGFEGSPGYGYT
TRBV28 | 13 | ASSLDRVENYGYT
TRBV12-3/TRBV12-4 | 11 | ASSLTREAEQY
TRBV5-4 | 13 | ASSSFVRSGETQY
TRBV15 | 17 | ATSQLGPGRRASNQPQH
TRBV2 | 13 | ASSTGTSNTGELF
TRBV5-1 | 14 | ASSLQAGGPADTQY
TRBV6-4 | 14 | ASSRSIGGGLNEQF
TRBV7-3 | 14 | ASSLPGTSGGNEQF
TRBV5-5 | 12 | ASSRQFRNSPLH
TRBV14 | 13 | ASSYLWGPQETQY
TRBV3-1/TRBV3-2 | 13 | ASSQDGRGNSPLH
TRBV10-3 | 14 | AISETSGGTYNEQF
TRBV9 | 12 | ASSAEGAYTEAF
TRBV19 | 13 | ASSIGGTRGGEQY
TRBV5-4 | 13 | ASSPTGGPENEQF
TRBV21-1 | 22 | ASSKSTLSATDSRQAISGNTIY
TRBV19 | 12 | ASSTDRGAGELF
TRBV7-8 | 13 | ASSFLAGPTDTQY
TRBV19 | 14 | ASSIRAGSDTGELF
TRBV4-1 | 13 | ASSRPDRGFEKLF
TRBV19 | 12 | ASSGGGHGEKLF
TRBV3-1/TRBV3-2 | 13 | ASSQASDNTDTQY
TRBV2 | 12 | ASSLDTSRTEAF
TRBV6-2/TRBV6-3 | 15 | ASSLPSGGAKTGELF
TRBV28 | 12 | ASSSRGTAGELF
TRBV7-3 | 12 | ASSPGGRPYEQY
TRBV18 | 15 | ASSLSGTGNSGNTIY
TRBV7-8 | 13 | ASSAQQAKNTEAF
TRBV19 | 13 | ASSIDRSSNQPQH
TRBV29-1 | 10 | SVLQGTGELF
TRBV6-2/TRBV6-3 | 13 | ASSYFGGSYNEQF
TRBV15 | 14 | ATSIGLASSQETQY
TRBV5-1 | 12 | ASSQGANSYEQY
TRBV6-1 | 11 | AHGAEGAGGYT
TRBV15 | 12 | ATSRGRGWEGAF
TRBV30 | 12 | AWSVSDPGREAF
TRBV7-9 | 13 | ASSLSGYGGFEAF
TRBV3-1/TRBV3-2 | 11 | ASSPPGSSEQY
TRBV5-1 | 12 | ASSLGDRSYEQY
TRBV11-1 | 13 | ASRGFGAGQETQY
TRBV2 | 12 | ASSVGQNTGELF
TRBV7-3 | 13 | ASSPYSGATDTQY
TRBV3-1/TRBV3-2 | 11 | ASSQTGYTEAF
TRBV3-1/TRBV3-2 | 13 | ASSPPDRGRQPQH